This T cell receptor beta chain derives from a study of OX40 agonist ivuxolimab in advanced cancers. The CDR3 consists of 14 residues. Trimming left V 3 bases short and J 6 bases short, with 11 bases between. Germline CDR1 and CDR2: LNHDA and SQIVND (reference sequence). Notes on this clone: The antigen is unknown.

Whole-study findings and limits: Expanded clones belonging to CD8+ T cells outnumbered, on average, those of CD4+.

Data came from immunoSEQ multiplex PCR; TCRdb stores just in-frame clones and leaves some out. The sample records over 35,000 clones, 80% to 90% being singletons. The chain employs TRBV19 and TRBJ2-2; D assignment may be TRBD1 or TRBD2 (5 bases each). The clonotype was recovered from an adult with an advanced solid tumor such as melanoma, head and neck, liver or kidney cancer. The starting material was CD4+ or CD8+ T cells sorted from blood, obtained in a trial of the OX40 agonist ivuxolimab. The CDR3 loop reads CASSIFGTPGELFF. The CDR3 region has the DNA TGTGCCAGTAGTATCTTCGGGACCCCCGGGGAGCTGTTTTTT.